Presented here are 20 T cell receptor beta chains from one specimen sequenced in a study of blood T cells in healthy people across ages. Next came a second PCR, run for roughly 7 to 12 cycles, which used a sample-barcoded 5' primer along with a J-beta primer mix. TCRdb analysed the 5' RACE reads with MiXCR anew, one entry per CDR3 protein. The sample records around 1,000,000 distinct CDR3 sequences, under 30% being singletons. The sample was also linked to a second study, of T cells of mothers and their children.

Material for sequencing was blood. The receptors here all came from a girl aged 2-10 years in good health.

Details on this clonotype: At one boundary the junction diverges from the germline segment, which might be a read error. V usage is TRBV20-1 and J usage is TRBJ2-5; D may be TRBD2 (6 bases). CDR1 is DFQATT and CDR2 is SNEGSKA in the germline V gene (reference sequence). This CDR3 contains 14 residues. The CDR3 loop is CNASRSVGGETQYF. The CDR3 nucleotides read TGCAATGCTAGTAGGTCCGTGGGAGGCGAGACCCAGTACTTC.

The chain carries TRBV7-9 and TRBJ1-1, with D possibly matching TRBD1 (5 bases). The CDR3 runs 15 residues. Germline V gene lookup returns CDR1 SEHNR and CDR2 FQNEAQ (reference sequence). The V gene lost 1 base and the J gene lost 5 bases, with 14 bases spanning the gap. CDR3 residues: CASSLDGAPYTEAFF. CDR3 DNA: TGTGCCAGCAGCTTAGATGGGGCCCCCTATACTGAAGCTTTCTTT.

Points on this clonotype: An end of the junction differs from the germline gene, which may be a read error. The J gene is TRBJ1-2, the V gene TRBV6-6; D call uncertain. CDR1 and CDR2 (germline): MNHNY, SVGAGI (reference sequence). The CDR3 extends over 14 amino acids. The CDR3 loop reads CASTLGRANYGYAF. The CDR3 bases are TGTGCCAGCACCTTGGGTCGAGCTAACTATGGCTACGCCTTC.

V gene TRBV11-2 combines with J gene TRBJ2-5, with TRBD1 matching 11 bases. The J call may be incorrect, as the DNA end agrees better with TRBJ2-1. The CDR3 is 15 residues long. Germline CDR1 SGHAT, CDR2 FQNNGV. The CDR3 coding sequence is TGTGCCAGCAGTTTCCGGGACAGGGGGGACAATGAGCAGTTCTTC. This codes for CASSFRDRGDNEQFF.

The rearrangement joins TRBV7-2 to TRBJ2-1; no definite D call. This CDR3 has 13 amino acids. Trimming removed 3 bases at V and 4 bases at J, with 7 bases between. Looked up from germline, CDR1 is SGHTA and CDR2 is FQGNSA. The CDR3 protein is CASSLTYYNEQFF. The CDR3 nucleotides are TGTGCCAGCAGCTTGACCTATTACAATGAGCAGTTCTTC.

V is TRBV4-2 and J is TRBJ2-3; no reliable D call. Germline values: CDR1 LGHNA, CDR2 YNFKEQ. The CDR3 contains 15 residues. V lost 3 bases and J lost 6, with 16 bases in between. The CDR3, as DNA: TGTGCCAGCAGCCAGTCGTGGGTCGATACGGATACGCAGTATTTT. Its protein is CASSQSWVDTDTQYF.

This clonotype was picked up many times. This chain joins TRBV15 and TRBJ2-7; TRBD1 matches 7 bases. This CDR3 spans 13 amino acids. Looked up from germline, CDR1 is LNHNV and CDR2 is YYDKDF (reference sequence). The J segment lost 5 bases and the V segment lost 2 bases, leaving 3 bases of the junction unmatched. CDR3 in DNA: TGTGCCACCAGCAGAACGACAGGGCACGAGCAGTACTTC. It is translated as CATSRTTGHEQYF.

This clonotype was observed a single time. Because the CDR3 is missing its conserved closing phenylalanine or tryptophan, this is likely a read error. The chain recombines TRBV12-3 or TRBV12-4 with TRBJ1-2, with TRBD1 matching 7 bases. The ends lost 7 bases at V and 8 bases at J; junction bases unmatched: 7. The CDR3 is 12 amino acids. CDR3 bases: TGTGCCAGCAAGGGGACAGCGGAGGGCTACACCTCC. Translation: CASKGTAEGYTS.

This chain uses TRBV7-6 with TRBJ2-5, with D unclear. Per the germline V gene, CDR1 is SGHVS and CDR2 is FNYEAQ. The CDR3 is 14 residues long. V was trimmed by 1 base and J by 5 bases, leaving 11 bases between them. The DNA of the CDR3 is TGTGCCAGCAGCTTAGAAGGGTACTGGGAGACCCAGTACTTC. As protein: CASSLEGYWETQYF.

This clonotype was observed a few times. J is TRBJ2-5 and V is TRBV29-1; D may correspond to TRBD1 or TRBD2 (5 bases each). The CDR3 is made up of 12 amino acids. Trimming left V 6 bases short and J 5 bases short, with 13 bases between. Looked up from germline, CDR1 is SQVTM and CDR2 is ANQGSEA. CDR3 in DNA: TGCAGCGTACCGCAGGGCGGGGAGACCCAGTACTTC. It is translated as CSVPQGGETQYF.

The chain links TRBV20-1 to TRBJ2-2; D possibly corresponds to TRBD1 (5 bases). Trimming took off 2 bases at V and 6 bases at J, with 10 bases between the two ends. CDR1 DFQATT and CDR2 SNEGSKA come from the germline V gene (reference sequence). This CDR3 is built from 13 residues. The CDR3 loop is CSARIQVAGELFF. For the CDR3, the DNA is TGCAGTGCTAGAATACAGGTTGCCGGGGAGCTGTTTTTT.

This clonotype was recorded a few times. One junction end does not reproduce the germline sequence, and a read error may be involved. CDR3: CANSVGETPSTDTQYF. The CDR3 DNA follows: TGCGCCAACAGCGTCGGGGAGACCCCTAGCACAGATACGCAGTATTTT. The rearrangement joins TRBV5-1 to TRBJ2-3, with TRBD2 as a possible D gene (5 bases). This CDR3 contains 16 residues. The germline V gene has CDR1 SGHRS and CDR2 YFSETQ.

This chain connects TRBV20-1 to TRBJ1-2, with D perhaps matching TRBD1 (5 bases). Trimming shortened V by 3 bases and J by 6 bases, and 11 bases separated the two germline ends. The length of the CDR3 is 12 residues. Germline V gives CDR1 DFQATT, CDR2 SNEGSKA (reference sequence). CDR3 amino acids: CSASFGGDGYTF. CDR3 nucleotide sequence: TGCAGTGCTAGTTTCGGGGGAGATGGCTACACCTTC.

The chain's CDR3 is CSALLAGYEQYF. The CDR3, as DNA: TGCAGTGCCCTACTAGCGGGGTACGAGCAGTACTTC. The J gene is TRBJ2-7, the V gene TRBV20-1, with 10 bases aligning to TRBD2. The CDR3 loop spans 12 amino acids. Germline assignment: CDR1 DFQATT and CDR2 SNEGSKA (reference sequence). V shed 6 bases, J shed 4 bases, and the junction held 3 bases outside the gene matches.

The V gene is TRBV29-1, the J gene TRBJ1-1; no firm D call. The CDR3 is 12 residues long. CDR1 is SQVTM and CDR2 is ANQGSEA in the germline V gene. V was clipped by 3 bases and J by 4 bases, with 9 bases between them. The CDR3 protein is CSVDTSGTEAFF. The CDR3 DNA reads TGCAGCGTTGATACGTCAGGCACTGAAGCTTTCTTT.

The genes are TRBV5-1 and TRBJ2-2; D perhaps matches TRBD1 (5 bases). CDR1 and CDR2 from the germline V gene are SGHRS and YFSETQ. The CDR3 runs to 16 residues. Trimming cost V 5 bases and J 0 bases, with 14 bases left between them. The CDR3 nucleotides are TGCGCCAGCAGACTGACAGACGGCGCGAACACCGGGGAGCTGTTTTTT. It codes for CASRLTDGANTGELFF.

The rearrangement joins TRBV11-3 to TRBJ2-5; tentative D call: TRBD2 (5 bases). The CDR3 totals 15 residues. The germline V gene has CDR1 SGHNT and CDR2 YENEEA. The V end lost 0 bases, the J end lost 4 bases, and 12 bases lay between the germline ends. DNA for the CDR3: TGTGCCAGCAGCTTAGATCCTAGCACCGGAGAGACCCAGTACTTC. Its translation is CASSLDPSTGETQYF.

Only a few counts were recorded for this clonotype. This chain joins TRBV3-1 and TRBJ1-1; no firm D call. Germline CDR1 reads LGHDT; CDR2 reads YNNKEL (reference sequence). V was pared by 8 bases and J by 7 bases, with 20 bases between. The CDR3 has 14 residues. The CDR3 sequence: CASQSASMPGEAFF. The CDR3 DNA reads TGTGCCAGCCAAAGTGCCTCGATGCCAGGTGAAGCTTTCTTT.

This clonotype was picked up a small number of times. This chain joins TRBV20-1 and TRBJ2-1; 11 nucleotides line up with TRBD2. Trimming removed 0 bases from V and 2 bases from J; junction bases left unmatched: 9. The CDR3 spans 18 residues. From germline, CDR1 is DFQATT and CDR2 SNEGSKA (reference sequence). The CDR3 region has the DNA TGCAGTGCTAGAGATCACGGTAGCGGGAGGGGGGCCTACAATGAGCAGTTCTTC. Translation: CSARDHGSGRGAYNEQFF.

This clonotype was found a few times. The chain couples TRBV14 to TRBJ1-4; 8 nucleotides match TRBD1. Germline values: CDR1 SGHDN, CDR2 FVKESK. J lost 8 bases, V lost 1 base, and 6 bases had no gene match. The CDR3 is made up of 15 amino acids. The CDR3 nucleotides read TGTGCCAGCAGCCAAGGGGGGACAGGATTCGAAAAACTGTTTTTT. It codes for CASSQGGTGFEKLFF.